Sequencing of this T cell receptor (beta chain) was carried out in a study of OX40 agonist ivuxolimab in advanced cancers. Some clones are missing from TCRdb's copy, which holds only in-frame ones; the method was immunoSEQ multiplex PCR. This sample yields roughly 50,000 clones, of which nearly 80% are seen a single time; 3% to 4% belongs to the top ten. Germline V gene lookup returns CDR1 SQVTM and CDR2 ANQGSEA. With 4 bases clipped from V and 4 bases from J, the junction kept 5 bases outside the gene matches. The CDR3 spans 14 residues. V usage is TRBV29-1 and J usage is TRBJ1-3; 9 bases line up with TRBD1. This TCR was recovered from an adult with an advanced solid tumor such as melanoma, head and neck, liver or kidney cancer. The sequencing here drew on CD4+ or CD8+ T cells sorted from blood, taken in a trial of the OX40 agonist ivuxolimab. CDR3 bases: TGCAGCGTTGTACAGGGGGCTGCCGGAAACACCATATATTTT. Translated: CSVVQGAAGNTIYF.